This TCR beta chain was captured in a study of cytomegalovirus exposure and HLA in healthy donors. PCR used 60 Vbeta primers and 13 Jbeta primers. Assay: immunoSEQ multiplex PCR; the TCRdb copy retains only in-frame clones and omits some. The table lists about 150,000 clones, less than 9.5% of them singletons. V lost 0 bases and J lost 0, with 10 bases in between. Germline CDR1 reads SGHRS; CDR2 reads YFSETQ. The CDR3 length is 15 residues. The sequenced sample was PBMCs. The clonotype comes from a male donor in good health and CMV-seronegative. This rearrangement joins TRBV5-1 to TRBJ2-7; TRBD2 is a possible D gene (5 bases). The CDR3 nucleotides read TGCGCCAGCAGCTTGGTTCCGGGATCCTCCTACGAGCAGTACTTC. Protein sequence: CASSLVPGSSYEQYF.